This T cell receptor (beta chain) was identified during a study of blood T cell repertoires in COVID-19. The method was immunoSEQ multiplex PCR; TCRdb's version includes in-frame clones alone and lacks a portion of them. The sample lists 130,000 to 150,000 clones; around 81% were seen once. The CDR3 length is 16 residues. V was shortened by 3 bases and J by 2 bases, with 15 bases between the two germline ends. Germline assignment: CDR1 MNHEY and CDR2 SMNVEV (reference sequence). The chain links TRBV27 to TRBJ2-3; weak D call: TRBD2 (6 bases). The sample taken for sequencing was peripheral blood. The TCR comes from a woman in her fifties or sixties with acute or convalescent COVID-19. The CDR3: CASSFGYGSTTDTQYF. CDR3 sequence (DNA): TGTGCCAGCAGTTTCGGGTACGGGAGCACCACAGATACGCAGTATTTT.